The present entry profiles one T cell receptor (beta chain) with its context. What it binds is not known. The entry originates in a study of shared clonotypes between healthy human individuals. General observations from the study: Sorted-subset sequencing, rarefaction showed, was incomplete despite large depth. An expected dependence of interdonor clonotype sharing on sequencing depth was noted. Clonotypes shared by all four donors outscored non-shared clonotypes in generation probability.

Sequenced by immunoSEQ multiplex PCR; TCRdb stores in-frame clones only, minus some. Altogether over a million clones are present, around 78% being singletons, with the ten largest covering 0.5% to 0.6%. Per germline, CDR1 SGHRS and CDR2 YFSETQ. V lost 4 bases and J lost 0, with 14 bases in between. The CDR3 has 15 amino acids. The TCR comes from a man aged 18 to 30 in good health. Some clones in this sample may be carry-over from other donors' samples. The V and J genes are TRBV5-1 and TRBJ2-7; D could derive from TRBD1 or TRBD2 (5 bases each). The sequencing input was memory CD4+ T cells from PBMCs. The subset was: CD45RA-negative fraction. CDR3 sequence: CASSPGPTSSYEQYF. CDR3 nucleotide sequence: TGCGCCAGCAGCCCGGGACCTACCAGCTCCTACGAGCAGTACTTC.